This T cell receptor (beta chain) was recovered during a study of T cell responses to AZD1222 COVID-19 vaccine. Study-wide context: Pooling covered second doses at about 4 or about 12 weeks.

Generated by immunoSEQ multiplex PCR, the TCRdb table keeps only in-frame clones and is missing some. The sample lists 100,000 or so clones, approximately 90% occurring once. In regard to this clone: What it binds is not known.

General study findings and limits: Females outnumbered males among donors, who were mostly white British; clonal diversity was possibly underestimated. Across spike, vaccine-associated CD4 TCRs were found, dominant at 160-218 and 743-854.

Material: peripheral blood, obtained on day 0 of AZD1222 vaccination. The TCR comes from an adult in good health.

CDR3 sequence (DNA): TGTGCCAGCAGCTTGGGACAGGGTCTTCAGCCCCAGCATTTT. Amino acid sequence: CASSLGQGLQPQHF. The gene calls are TRBV5-8 and TRBJ1-5; 7 positions match TRBD1. Germline V gene data show CDR1 as SGHTS and CDR2 as YDEGEE. Trimming removed 0 bases from V and 6 bases from J; junction bases left unmatched: 3. The CDR3 has 14 amino acids.